These 27 T cell receptor beta chains came from one sample sequenced in a study of T cells in localized non-small cell lung cancer. This table comes from immunoSEQ multiplex PCR, and its TCRdb copy is limited to in-frame clones, with some not included. This sample yields some 20,000 clones, of which approximately 90% are seen a single time; 6.9% belongs to the top ten. The sample in question was peripheral blood, obtained before any cancer treatment. The receptors come from a woman aged 40-69 years with stage I lung adenocarcinoma.

In this sample, this clone turned up once. This chain connects TRBV29-1 to TRBJ2-7, with 9 bases matching TRBD1. CDR3 size: 15 residues. Looked up from germline, CDR1 is SQVTM and CDR2 is ANQGSEA. Trimming removed 4 bases from V and 5 bases from J; junction bases left unmatched: 12. The CDR3 bases are TGCAGCGTTGGACCAGCCGGGACAGGGCTAGACGAGCAGTACTTC. This translates into CSVGPAGTGLDEQYF.

This chain joins TRBV7-2 and TRBJ2-1; 11 nucleotides line up with TRBD2. V dropped 5 bases and J dropped 5; count of bases not matched to a gene: 2. CDR3 length: 14 residues. The germline V gene encodes CDR1 SGHTA and CDR2 FQGNSA. CDR3 nucleotide sequence: TGTGCCAGCAGCCAGGGACTAGCGGACAATGAGCAGTTCTTC. Amino acid sequence: CASSQGLADNEQFF. Full variable domain (rest looked up from reference TRBV7-2 and TRBJ2-1): GAGVSQSPSNKVTEKGKDVELRCDPISGHTALYWYRQSLGQGLEFLIYFQGNSAPDKSGLPSDRFSAERTGGSVSTLTIQRTQQEDSAVYLCASSQGLADNEQFFGPGTRLTVL.

This chain connects TRBV6-1 to TRBJ1-2, with D possibly matching TRBD1 (6 bases). CDR1 is MNHNS, CDR2 SASEGT, per germline. With 2 bases removed from V and 10 bases from J, the gap between germline ends came to 20 bases. CDR3 size: 15 residues. The CDR3 nucleotides read TGTGCCAGCAGTGAAAGGGGGACGGGGAACCTCGCCTACACCTTC. Its translation: CASSERGTGNLAYTF.

The chain employs TRBV6-5 and TRBJ2-7, with D perhaps being TRBD1 or TRBD2 (5 bases each). This CDR3 contains 14 residues. The V gene lost 4 bases and the J gene lost 4 bases, with 14 bases spanning the gap. CDR1 is MNHEY, CDR2 SVGAGI, per germline. CDR3 nucleotide sequence: TGTGCCAGCAGTTCCGGGACCTCTCCGTACGAGCAGTACTTC. Its translation is CASSSGTSPYEQYF.

This chain connects TRBV7-9 to TRBJ2-7; 9 bases map to TRBD1. Per germline, CDR1 SEHNR and CDR2 FQNEAQ (reference sequence). Trimming cost V 7 bases and J 6 bases; bases outside gene matches: 16. CDR3 length: 16 amino acids. The CDR3 sequence: CASTLRTPGDRVEQYF. The CDR3 nucleotides are TGTGCCAGCACCCTACGAACCCCGGGGGACAGGGTCGAGCAGTACTTC.

The CDR3 nucleotides read TGTGCCAGCAGCGTAGAAGCGGGGCGTCAGCAGTACTTC. Translating gives CASSVEAGRQQYF. The rearrangement uses TRBV9 and TRBJ2-7; 7 bases are a match to TRBD2. The CDR3 spans 13 residues. Germline V gene data show CDR1 as SGDLS and CDR2 as YYNGEE. V lost 0 bases, J lost 8 bases, and 5 bases stayed unmatched. Complete variable domain (other parts from reference TRBV9 and TRBJ2-7): DSGVTQTPKHLITATGQRVTLRCSPRSGDLSVYWYQQSLDQGLQFLIQYYNGEERAKGNILERFSAQQFPDLHSELNLSSLELGDSALYFCASSVEAGRQQYFGPGTRLTVT.

The DNA of the CDR3 is TGTGCCAGCAGCCCCACCCGATCGAGGGGAAACACCATATATTTT. Residues: CASSPTRSRGNTIYF. V gene TRBV7-9 combines with J gene TRBJ1-3; D is ambiguous. This CDR3 comprises 15 residues. V lost 5 bases and J 4 bases, leaving 15 bases between the germline ends. Germline V lookup: CDR1 SEHNR, CDR2 FQNEAQ (reference sequence).

The count of this clone is one. This chain connects TRBV7-9 to TRBJ2-2; 8 nucleotides agree with TRBD2. Germline assignment: CDR1 SEHNR and CDR2 FQNEAQ (reference sequence). The ends lost 5 bases at V and 7 bases at J; junction bases unmatched: 6. This CDR3 comprises 14 residues. CDR3 residues: CASSEVAGYGELFF. CDR3 nucleotide sequence: TGTGCCAGCAGCGAGGTAGCGGGATACGGGGAGCTGTTTTTT.

The V gene is TRBV28, the J gene TRBJ1-4; 7 bases line up with TRBD1. This CDR3 has 14 amino acids. Per germline, CDR1 MDHEN and CDR2 SYDVKM. V shed 2 bases and J 4 bases; nucleotides not matched to a gene: 1. The CDR3 coding sequence is TGTGCCAGCAGTTTAGACAGGGATAATGAAAAACTGTTTTTT. Translated, it gives CASSLDRDNEKLFF.

The rearrangement links TRBV15 to TRBJ2-7; 12 nucleotides align to TRBD2. Per the germline V gene, CDR1 is LNHNV and CDR2 is YYDKDF (reference sequence). The CDR3 is made up of 15 amino acids. Trimming cost V 6 bases and J 3 bases; bases outside gene matches: 6. CDR3 in amino acids: CATRSGLAGLYEQYF. Here the CDR3 DNA reads TGTGCCACCAGATCCGGACTAGCGGGACTCTACGAGCAGTACTTC.

This chain uses TRBV27 with TRBJ1-1, with 7 bases fitting TRBD1. The CDR3 is 16 amino acids. From germline, CDR1 is MNHEY and CDR2 SMNVEV (reference sequence). V lost 7 bases and J lost 3; bases outside the gene matches: 14. CDR3 region: CASMKITGVSYTEAFF. The DNA for the CDR3 is TGTGCCAGCATGAAGATCACAGGGGTATCGTACACTGAAGCTTTCTTT.

Turning to this clone: Since the CDR3 does not end with the conserved phenylalanine or tryptophan, this likely comes from a read error. The chain links TRBV9 to TRBJ2-7, with 8 bases that match TRBD1. The CDR3 contains 15 residues. J was trimmed by 2 bases and V by 2 bases; bases with no gene match: 6. In germline, CDR1 is SGDLS, CDR2 YYNGEE. CDR3 nucleotides: TGTGCCAGCAGCGTGGGCGGGACAGGAACCTACGAGCAGTACTTA. It codes for CASSVGGTGTYEQYL.

This clone was observed once. The V call is TRBV28, the J call TRBJ2-7; the match to TRBD2 covers 8 bases. Germline CDR1 reads MDHEN; CDR2 reads SYDVKM. After removal of 3 bases from V and 4 bases from J, the junction contained 8 bases not matched to a gene. This CDR3 is 15 amino acids long. The CDR3 sequence: CASSFLIAGRYEQYF. The CDR3 bases are TGTGCCAGCAGTTTCCTGATAGCGGGACGGTACGAGCAGTACTTC.

The rearrangement joins TRBV7-2 to TRBJ2-1; tentative D call: TRBD2 (5 bases). Germline V gene data show CDR1 as SGHTA and CDR2 as FQGNSA. V was trimmed by 5 bases and J by 2 bases, leaving 19 bases between them. The CDR3 covers 17 residues. The CDR3 nucleotides read TGTGCCAGCAGCCCAGGACTGGGATCGACTGCCTACAATGAGCAGTTCTTC. Translation gives CASSPGLGSTAYNEQFF.

The rearrangement links TRBV5-4 to TRBJ2-7; 10 bases match TRBD2. Trimming took 3 bases from V and 2 from J; bases not matched to a gene: 8. Germline V gene lookup returns CDR1 SGHNT and CDR2 YYREEE (reference sequence). This CDR3 has 16 residues. The CDR3: CASSSDSGRTPYEQYF. The CDR3 bases are TGTGCCAGCAGCTCTGATAGCGGGAGGACCCCCTACGAGCAGTACTTC.

The chain uses TRBV28 and TRBJ2-7; D unresolved. From germline, CDR1 is MDHEN and CDR2 SYDVKM. The CDR3 is 13 residues long. Trimming pared 4 bases from V and 7 bases from J, leaving 14 bases between. The CDR3 region is CASSSGTHWEQYF. CDR3 nucleotides: TGTGCCAGCAGTTCAGGCACTCATTGGGAGCAGTACTTC.

Written as DNA, the CDR3 is TGTGCCAGCTCCCCTTCTACAGCGGGAGGGCCCACCGGGGAGCTGTTTTTT. Translating gives CASSPSTAGGPTGELFF. The chain employs TRBV18 and TRBJ2-2; TRBD2 matches at 10 bases. Germline values: CDR1 KGHSH, CDR2 LQKENI. V dropped 6 bases and J dropped 4; count of bases not matched to a gene: 11. The CDR3 covers 17 residues.

The chain recombines TRBV6-5 with TRBJ2-5, with D perhaps TRBD2 (5 bases). The CDR3 is made up of 14 amino acids. V dropped 6 bases and J dropped 1 base, with 12 bases sitting between them. CDR1 MNHEY and CDR2 SVGAGI come from the germline V gene. CDR3 nucleotide sequence: TGTGCCAGCAGCCCAGGACGGGGCCAAGAGACCCAGTACTTC. Translation: CASSPGRGQETQYF.

This clone was found once. The J gene is TRBJ2-1, the V gene TRBV19, with 8 bases that match TRBD2. CDR1 and CDR2 from the germline V gene are LNHDA and SQIVND (reference sequence). Losses at the gene ends were 4 bases for V and 2 bases for J; bases not matched to a gene: 10. The CDR3 totals 17 residues. As DNA, the CDR3 is TGTGCCAGTAGTACCCGTGCCGGGACTAGGCCCTACAATGAGCAGTTCTTC. It yields the protein CASSTRAGTRPYNEQFF.

This clone has just one count. V and J are TRBV7-2 and TRBJ1-4; tentative D call: TRBD1 (5 bases). CDR3 length: 15 amino acids. V lost 3 bases and J lost 4, with 12 bases in between. Germline CDR1 is SGHTA and CDR2 is FQGNSA. The CDR3, as DNA: TGTGCCAGCAGCTTGGGACGGATTATTAATGAAAAACTGTTTTTT. Encoded protein: CASSLGRIINEKLFF.

DNA for the CDR3: TGCAGTGCTAGAGATGGCTACGAGCAGTACTTC. Residues: CSARDGYEQYF. This chain joins TRBV20-1 and TRBJ2-7; no reliable D call. V lost 0 bases and J 3 bases, leaving 3 bases between the germline ends. Germline lookup yields CDR1 DFQATT and CDR2 SNEGSKA (reference sequence). CDR3 length: 11 residues.

The chain carries TRBV14 and TRBJ2-3; 13 positions agree with TRBD2. This CDR3 contains 16 residues. V lost 4 bases and J lost 4; bases outside the gene matches: 5. Germline V gene data show CDR1 as SGHDN and CDR2 as FVKESK. In DNA form, the CDR3 reads TGTGCCAGCAGCCCACTAGCGGGAGGGCCCGCAGATACGCAGTATTTT. Protein sequence: CASSPLAGGPADTQYF.

This sequence joins TRBV7-9 and TRBJ2-1; D is unresolved. CDR1 SEHNR and CDR2 FQNEAQ come from the germline V gene (reference sequence). The CDR3 runs 13 residues. V lost 0 bases to trimming and J lost 7 bases, with 7 bases between them. CDR3 nucleotides: TGTGCCAGCAGCTTAGCCGGTACGAATGAGCAGTTCTTC. This encodes CASSLAGTNEQFF.

The CDR3 bases are TGCGCCAGCAGCGCCGGACAGACATCCTACAATGAGCAGTTCTTC. It specifies CASSAGQTSYNEQFF. The chain is built from TRBV5-1 and TRBJ2-1, with a weak D call TRBD1 (6 bases). CDR1 is SGHRS and CDR2 is YFSETQ in the germline V gene. The CDR3 is made up of 15 amino acids. The V and J ends lost 4 bases and 1 base respectively, with 12 bases between them.

The chain uses TRBV29-1 and TRBJ1-2; D not resolved. CDR1 and CDR2 from the germline V gene are SQVTM and ANQGSEA. The CDR3 is made up of 12 amino acids. The V gene lost 2 bases and the J gene lost 4 bases, with 8 bases spanning the gap. The CDR3 spells CSVELSGYGYTF. The CDR3 bases are TGCAGCGTTGAACTATCAGGCTATGGCTACACCTTC.

V gene TRBV10-3 combines with J gene TRBJ2-2; D is ambiguous. From germline, CDR1 is ENHRY and CDR2 SYGVKD. V lost 6 bases to trimming and J lost 0 bases, with 11 bases between them. The CDR3 consists of 15 residues. CDR3 nucleotides: TGTGCCATCAGCGCTGGGTCGACGAACACCGGGGAGCTGTTTTTT. Translating it yields CAISAGSTNTGELFF.

The chain joins TRBV28 to TRBJ2-5; 8 positions agree with TRBD1. The germline gives CDR1 MDHEN, CDR2 SYDVKM. This CDR3 is built from 16 residues. J gave up 0 bases and V 5 bases, and 8 bases lay outside the gene matches. The CDR3 is CASSPQGALNQETQYF. CDR3 coding DNA: TGTGCCAGCAGTCCCCAGGGGGCGCTAAACCAAGAGACCCAGTACTTC.